Listed below are T cell receptor beta chains from one sample, sequenced in a study of T cell responses to AZD1222 COVID-19 vaccine. Some clones are missing from TCRdb's copy, which holds only in-frame ones; the method was immunoSEQ multiplex PCR. The sample has 77,000 or so clones, 85% to 90% seen once. Material: peripheral blood, obtained on day 0 of AZD1222 vaccination. Receptor source: an adult in good health. The CDR3 runs from the conserved cysteine through the conserved F or W. A D gene is named only where the DNA matches it firmly. Clone size is not always given. Where it is, it says once, few, many or a class for expanded clones.

V gene,clone size,J gene,D gene,CDR3 DNA,CDR3 protein
TRBV30,once,TRBJ2-7,TRBD2,TGTGCCTGGAGTGTCTTTCCGAGGACTAGCGGGACGGGCGAGCAGTACTTC,CAWSVFPRTSGTGEQYF
TRBV7-6,few,TRBJ2-1,.,TGTGCCAGCAGCTTAGCGCTGCCTTACGGGCTGGGCAATGAGCAGTTCTTC,CASSLALPYGLGNEQFF
TRBV28,.,TRBJ1-5,.,TGTGCCAGCAGCCCGTTTGTGAGCCTTCATCAGCCCCAGCATTTT,CASSPFVSLHQPQHF
TRBV7-3,.,TRBJ2-3,.,TGTGCCAGCAGCCCAACTTACCACACAGATACGCAGTATTTT,CASSPTYHTDTQYF
TRBV11-2,.,TRBJ1-1,.,TGTGCCAGCAGCCCTCCGAACACTGAAGCTTTCTTT,CASSPPNTEAFF
TRBV5-4,.,TRBJ2-3,TRBD2,TGTGCCAGCAGCCTAAAAAGTAGCGGGAGAGCAAGCACAGATACGCAGTATTTT,CASSLKSSGRASTDTQYF
TRBV28,.,TRBJ2-7,TRBD2,TGTGCCAGCAGCCAAATAGCGGGAGTTTGGTACGAGCAGTACTTC,CASSQIAGVWYEQYF
TRBV20-1,once,TRBJ2-3,.,TGCAGTGCTAGTGTCCCCAATACGCAGTATTTT,CSASVPNTQYF
TRBV7-9,.,TRBJ2-7,.,TGTGCCAGCAGCTTAGGCTACGACAGGGCGGGGACCTACGAGCAGTACTTC,CASSLGYDRAGTYEQYF
TRBV5-6,.,TRBJ2-3,.,TGTGCCAGCAGCTTGAGTGGGGAAGATACGCAGTATTTT,CASSLSGEDTQYF
TRBV28,.,TRBJ2-7,.,TGTGCCAGCAGTTCCAGATCTCGCTACGAGCAGTACTTC,CASSSRSRYEQYF
TRBV9,.,TRBJ2-3,.,TGTGCCAGCAGCGTAGCTTTAAGGGGAGGTACGCAGTATTTT,CASSVALRGGTQYF
TRBV7-2,.,TRBJ2-7,.,TGTGCCAGCAGCACCCACAGTATTCCCAACGAGCAGTACTTC,CASSTHSIPNEQYF
TRBV5-1,.,TRBJ2-7,TRBD2,TGCGCCAGCAGCTTGGTGCGGGGGGGCACCTACGAGCAGTACTTC,CASSLVRGGTYEQYF
TRBV28,.,TRBJ1-4,TRBD1,TGTGCCAGCAGTTTATTAGGGGGCGCAACTAATGAAAAACTGTTTTTT,CASSLLGGATNEKLFF
TRBV5-3,.,TRBJ1-1,TRBD1,TGTGCCAGAAGCCAGGCCGCTGACAGGGTTGAGGACACTGAAGCTTTCTTT,CARSQAADRVEDTEAFF
TRBV6-4,.,TRBJ2-6,.,TGTGCCAGCAGTGACTCGACTAGTGGGGCCAACGTCCTGACTTTC,CASSDSTSGANVLTF
TRBV19,.,TRBJ1-1,.,TGTGCCAGTAGTAGCAGGGGGAACACTGAAGCTTTCTTT,CASSSRGNTEAFF
TRBV2,.,TRBJ1-6,.,TGTGCCAGCAGTGAAGAACAGTTGAGCTCCTATAATTCACCCCTCCACTTT,CASSEEQLSSYNSPLHF
TRBV2,.,TRBJ2-7,.,TGTGCCAGCAGTAAGGGACAACTCCGTCCCTACGAGCAGTACTTC,CASSKGQLRPYEQYF
TRBV28,.,TRBJ2-3,.,TGTGCCAGCAGACCTCCTACCGGGCCGTCGGAGGTACGCACAGATACGCAGTATTTT,CASRPPTGPSEVRTDTQYF
TRBV5-5,.,TRBJ2-5,.,TGTGCCAGCAGCTTTCCTCAGGGAAGTGGGCAAGAGACCCAGTACTTC,CASSFPQGSGQETQYF
TRBV6-2/TRBV6-3,.,TRBJ2-7,TRBD2,TGTGCCAGCAGTTTAGCGGGAGACGGGTACGAGCAGTACTTC,CASSLAGDGYEQYF
TRBV6-5,.,TRBJ2-2,TRBD2,TGTGCCAGCAGGACTAGCGGGAGGAACACCGGGGAGCTGTTTTTT,CASRTSGRNTGELFF
TRBV10-1,.,TRBJ2-2,TRBD2,TGCGCCAGCAGTGAGAACCGCACTAGCGGGAACACCGGGGAGCTGTTTTTT,CASSENRTSGNTGELFF
TRBV5-1,.,TRBJ2-3,TRBD2,TGCGCCAGCAGCTCCCGACTAGCCACGTCCCACACAGATACGCAGTATTTT,CASSSRLATSHTDTQYF
TRBV6-5,.,TRBJ2-1,.,TGTGCCAGCAGTTACTCGATCCCTAGAACCCACAATGAGCAGTTCTTC,CASSYSIPRTHNEQFF
TRBV28,.,TRBJ2-1,.,TGTGCCAGCAGCTCCCTAAGAGGAGGCGAGCGACAGTTCTTC,CASSSLRGGERQFF
TRBV18,.,TRBJ1-5,.,TGTGCCAGCTCACCACCGAGGCGAGGTGGCAATCAGCCCCAGCATTTT,CASSPPRRGGNQPQHF
TRBV10-3,.,TRBJ1-1,.,TGTGCCATCACCGGGACAACGAACACTGAAGCTTTCTTT,CAITGTTNTEAFF
TRBV5-6,few,TRBJ1-5,TRBD1,TGTGCCAGCAGCCCTGCTAGACAGGGGCCTTTGTGGCCCCAGCATTTT,CASSPARQGPLWPQHF
TRBV7-9,.,TRBJ2-7,.,TGTGCCAGCAGCTTTGACTCCTACGAGCAGTACTTC,CASSFDSYEQYF
TRBV19,.,TRBJ2-1,.,TGTGCCAGTAGTATCTCCGGGACACAGAGCAATGAGCAGTTCTTC,CASSISGTQSNEQFF
TRBV19,.,TRBJ1-2,.,TGTGCCAGTAGTATGTCACAGGCTCACTATGGCTACACCTTC,CASSMSQAHYGYTF
TRBV15,.,TRBJ2-5,.,TGTGCCACCAGCATAAGACAGAGCCAAGAGACCCAGTACTTC,CATSIRQSQETQYF
TRBV28,.,TRBJ2-1,.,TGTGCCAGCCTAGACACGCTCTCCTACAATGAGCAGTTCTTC,CASLDTLSYNEQFF
TRBV5-1,.,TRBJ1-1,.,TGCGCCAGCAGCCCTCAGGGCAACAAGGCTGAAGCTTTCTTT,CASSPQGNKAEAFF
TRBV18,.,TRBJ1-6,.,TGTGCCAGCTCACCCGGGACGGTTAATTCACCCCTCCACTTT,CASSPGTVNSPLHF
TRBV11-2,.,TRBJ2-2,TRBD1,TGTGCCAGCAGCCCCCTGACAGGGTGGACCGGGGAGCTGTTTTTT,CASSPLTGWTGELFF
TRBV6-1,.,TRBJ1-5,.,TGTGCCAGCAGTGAGAACAGATATCAGCCCCAGCATTTT,CASSENRYQPQHF
TRBV11-2,.,TRBJ2-2,TRBD2,TGTGCCAGCAGCTTGGGACTAGGTTTAACCGGGGAGCTGTTTTTT,CASSLGLGLTGELFF
TRBV5-4,.,TRBJ1-2,TRBD1,TGTGCCAGCAGCCCCGAAGGGGGCGGATATGGCTACACCTTC,CASSPEGGGYGYTF